These 16 T cell receptor beta chains were all obtained from the same sample, sequenced in a study of blood T cell repertoires in COVID-19. Assay used: immunoSEQ multiplex PCR; TCRdb lists only in-frame clones, some missing. The table has fewer than 450,000 clones, 90% seen once. Sequences were obtained from PBMCs or T cells enriched from blood (not recorded which). These receptors originate from a man between 18 and 35 years old who had recovered from COVID-19.

V and J are TRBV10-3 and TRBJ1-6; 7 nucleotides align to TRBD1. The CDR3 covers 13 residues. Losses at the gene ends were 7 bases for V and 10 bases for J; bases not matched to a gene: 7. The germline CDR1 and CDR2 sequences are ENHRY and SYGVKD. The DNA of the CDR3 is TGTGCCATCACAGGGGACAGCAAATCACCCCTCCACTTT. Protein product: CAITGDSKSPLHF.

V and J are TRBV2 and TRBJ1-2; TRBD1 matches at 8 bases. V shed 3 bases and J 8 bases; nucleotides not matched to a gene: 8. CDR1 and CDR2 from the germline V gene are SNHLY and FYNNEI. This CDR3 is built from 14 residues. The CDR3 nucleotides read TGTGCCAGCAGTGAGGGCCGGACAGGGCTCGGCTACACCTTC. Protein sequence: CASSEGRTGLGYTF.

As for this clone: Other nucleotide sequences from this sample produce the same CDR3. This chain connects TRBV5-6 to TRBJ1-1, with 9 bases fitting TRBD1. Trimming cost V 2 bases and J 1 base; bases outside gene matches: 3. Germline CDR1 reads SGHDT; CDR2 reads YYEEEE. The CDR3 contains 15 residues. The CDR3 reads CASSLLGQGNTEAFF. The CDR3 bases are TGTGCCAGCAGCTTACTGGGACAGGGGAACACTGAAGCTTTCTTT. Combining the CDR3 with reference TRBV5-6 and TRBJ1-1 gives the whole variable domain DAGVTQSPTHLIKTRGQQVTLRCSPKSGHDTVSWYQQALGQGPQFIFQYYEEEERQRGNFPDRFSGHQFPNYSSELNVNALLLGDSALYLCASSLLGQGNTEAFFGQGTRLTVV.

This clone showed up just a few times. V is TRBV5-5 and J is TRBJ1-3; D not resolved. Deletions cut 0 bases from V and 2 bases from J, with 15 bases between. Germline V gene data show CDR1 as SGHKS and CDR2 as YYEKEE (reference sequence). CDR3 length: 17 residues. The CDR3 loop is CASSLVPEPSPGNTIYF. In DNA form, the CDR3 reads TGTGCCAGCAGCTTGGTGCCGGAGCCTTCTCCTGGAAACACCATATATTTT. Complete variable domain (other parts from reference TRBV5-5 and TRBJ1-3): DAGVTQSPTHLIKTRGQQVTLRCSPISGHKSVSWYQQVLGQGPQFIFQYYEKEERGRGNFPDRFSARQFPNYSSELNVNALLLGDSALYLCASSLVPEPSPGNTIYFGEGSWLTVV.

This chain links TRBV3-1 (or the pseudogene TRBV3-2) with TRBJ2-5; possible D gene TRBD2, 6 bases. Germline CDR1 reads LGHDT; CDR2 reads YNNKEL (reference sequence). This CDR3 has 12 residues. The V and J ends lost 2 bases and 9 bases respectively, with 10 bases between them. DNA of the CDR3: TGTGCCAGCAGCCAACGCGGGGTCGCCCAGTACTTC. It translates to CASSQRGVAQYF.

The chain recombines TRBV10-3 with TRBJ1-1; the match to TRBD1 covers 9 bases. Germline assignment: CDR1 ENHRY and CDR2 SYGVKD. V was pared by 7 bases and J by 5 bases, with 17 bases of the junction left unmatched. This CDR3 is 17 amino acids long. CDR3 sequence (DNA): TGTGCCATCACAGAGACAGGGGGACGATTAGTGAGTACTGAAGCTTTCTTT. This encodes CAITETGGRLVSTEAFF.

The rearrangement links TRBV13 to TRBJ1-3, with D possibly matching TRBD1 (6 bases). V was clipped by 2 bases and J by 4 bases, with 9 bases between them. The CDR3 is 14 residues long. Germline V CDR1 and CDR2: PRHDT, FYEKMQ (reference sequence). This CDR3 is CASSLLGQGNTIYF. The DNA of the CDR3 is TGTGCCAGCAGCTTACTGGGACAAGGAAACACCATATATTTT.

V is TRBV7-6 and J is TRBJ1-1; TRBD1 might be the D (6 bases). The ends were cut back, 5 bases at V and 1 base at J, with 14 bases in the middle. This CDR3 is 15 amino acids long. The germline CDR1 and CDR2 sequences are SGHVS and FNYEAQ. The CDR3 loop reads CASSHDRIPNTEAFF. CDR3 bases: TGTGCCAGCAGCCACGACAGGATCCCGAACACTGAAGCTTTCTTT.

This chain connects TRBV10-3 to TRBJ2-7, with D tentatively TRBD2 (6 bases). Between the trimmed V and J ends, which lost 8 bases and 5 bases, there was a span of 10 bases. Germline assignment: CDR1 ENHRY and CDR2 SYGVKD. The CDR3 sequence is 11 residues long. CDR3 sequence: CAIGAGNEQYF. The CDR3 region has the DNA TGTGCCATCGGGGCGGGGAACGAGCAGTACTTC.

The chain uses TRBV10-3 and TRBJ1-2; TRBD1 agrees at 11 bases. Germline CDR1 and CDR2: ENHRY and SYGVKD. V trimming: 4 bases; J trimming: 6 bases; junction bases outside the gene matches: 7. CDR3 length equals 15 residues. DNA for the CDR3: TGTGCCATCAGTGGGGGGACAGGGGGGTTAGATGGCTACACCTTC. As protein: CAISGGTGGLDGYTF.

V usage is TRBV15 and J usage is TRBJ1-5; tentative D call: TRBD1 (6 bases). Germline V gene data show CDR1 as LNHNV and CDR2 as YYDKDF (reference sequence). The V and J ends lost 2 bases and 4 bases respectively, with 12 bases between them. The CDR3 is 15 residues long. CDR3 sequence reads: CATSRHAGENQPQHF. The CDR3 bases are TGTGCCACCAGCAGACACGCAGGGGAAAATCAGCCCCAGCATTTT.

This clone was detected once. The chain recombines TRBV24-1 with TRBJ2-2, with D perhaps matching TRBD1 (6 bases). The germline CDR1 and CDR2 sequences are KGHDR and SFDVKD. This CDR3 comprises 17 residues. V shed 3 bases and J shed 0 bases, with 13 bases lying between them. CDR3: CATSDPFRTANTGELFF. The CDR3 bases are TGTGCCACCAGTGATCCCTTTAGGACAGCGAACACCGGGGAGCTGTTTTTT.

The rearrangement links TRBV27 to TRBJ1-6; TRBD1 matches 8 bases. The CDR3 is 14 amino acids. The germline gives CDR1 MNHEY, CDR2 SMNVEV (reference sequence). V was clipped by 3 bases and J by 7 bases; unmatched bases: 2. The CDR3 reads CASSLDRANSPLHF. The CDR3 DNA reads TGTGCCAGCAGTTTGGACAGGGCAAATTCACCCCTCCACTTT.

The chain carries TRBV19 and TRBJ2-1, with a tentative D call TRBD2 (5 bases). V was cut by 5 bases and J by 5 bases, with 13 bases left in between. There are 14 residues in the CDR3. Germline V lookup: CDR1 LNHDA, CDR2 SQIVND (reference sequence). CDR3 DNA sequence: TGTGCCAGTAGTCCATCGAGGGTAAACAATGAGCAGTTCTTC. It is translated as CASSPSRVNNEQFF.

As DNA, the CDR3 is TGTGCCAGCAGTACGGACACCGGGGAGCTGTTTTTT. This sequence encodes CASSTDTGELFF. This chain connects TRBV6-6 to TRBJ2-2; D is unclear. Per germline, CDR1 MNHNY and CDR2 SVGAGI (reference sequence). Trimming took off 5 bases at V and 3 bases at J, with 4 bases between the two ends. This CDR3 is 12 amino acids long.

The V and J genes are TRBV19 and TRBJ1-6; 8 bases map to TRBD1. J gave up 10 bases and V 5 bases, and 7 bases lay outside the gene matches. Germline-derived CDR1 and CDR2 are LNHDA and SQIVND (reference sequence). The CDR3 loop spans 14 amino acids. This CDR3 is CASSPWTGTSPLHF. CDR3 DNA sequence: TGTGCCAGTAGTCCCTGGACAGGGACCTCACCCCTCCACTTT.